The 27 T cell receptor beta chains presented below share a single source sample, sequenced in a study of radiotherapy plus CTLA-4 blockade in lung cancer. Some clones are missing from TCRdb's copy, which holds only in-frame ones; the method was immunoSEQ multiplex PCR. Among 100,000 to 150,000 clones listed, about 83% were seen once. The source material was peripheral blood, sampled from a patient treated with radiotherapy plus ipilimumab. The receptors stem from a human donor with non-small cell lung cancer who had a partial response to radiotherapy plus ipilimumab.

CDR3 in amino acids: CASSFSGWGTDTQYF. In DNA, the CDR3 is TGTGCCAGCAGTTTTAGCGGGTGGGGCACAGATACGCAGTATTTT. The rearrangement joins TRBV27 to TRBJ2-3; 7 bases fit TRBD2. CDR1 is MNHEY and CDR2 is SMNVEV in the germline V gene (reference sequence). The CDR3 loop spans 15 amino acids. With 3 bases clipped from V and 1 base from J, the junction kept 4 bases outside the gene matches.

This chain uses TRBV28 with TRBJ2-1; 11 bases match TRBD2. The length of the CDR3 is 17 residues. The germline V gene has CDR1 MDHEN and CDR2 SYDVKM. J gave up 4 bases and V 5 bases, and 10 bases lay outside the gene matches. The CDR3 DNA is TGTGCCAGCAGTAAGGGTACCGGGACTAGCGGATACAATGAGCAGTTCTTC. As protein: CASSKGTGTSGYNEQFF.

This rearrangement joins TRBV25-1 to TRBJ1-3, with D tentatively TRBD1 (5 bases). Between the trimmed V and J ends, which lost 2 bases and 1 base, there was a span of 9 bases. The CDR3 contains 15 residues. Germline V gives CDR1 MGHDK, CDR2 SYGVNS. The CDR3 is CASSEGAGSGNTIYF. For the CDR3, the DNA is TGTGCCAGCAGTGAAGGAGCAGGGTCTGGAAACACCATATATTTT.

A few counts support this clone. The V and J genes are TRBV30 and TRBJ2-1; TRBD2 agrees at 12 bases. J lost 9 bases, V lost 0 bases, and 6 bases had no gene match. Germline CDR1 is GTSNPN and CDR2 is SVGIG (reference sequence). The CDR3 totals 15 residues. The CDR3 DNA reads as TGTGCCTGGAGTGTCAGACTAGCGGGAGTAGGTGAGCAGTTCTTC. Translation gives CAWSVRLAGVGEQFF.

V is TRBV30 and J is TRBJ2-7, with 8 bases aligning to TRBD1. Trimming took 5 bases from V and 3 from J; bases not matched to a gene: 3. Per the germline V gene, CDR1 is GTSNPN and CDR2 is SVGIG (reference sequence). The CDR3 covers 12 residues. The CDR3 here is CAWGQGFYEQYV. The CDR3 DNA reads as TGTGCCTGGGGACAGGGATTCTACGAGCAGTACGTC.

V is TRBV30 and J is TRBJ2-7; TRBD2 aligns across 11 bases. CDR1 and CDR2 from the germline V gene are GTSNPN and SVGIG (reference sequence). This CDR3 is 16 amino acids long. V gave up 2 bases and J gave up 2 bases; unmatched junction bases: 8. CDR3 sequence (DNA): TGTGCCTGGAGTACTAGCGGGAGTCGCTGGGCCTACGAGCAGTACTTC. This gives the protein CAWSTSGSRWAYEQYF.

The chain carries TRBV7-9 and TRBJ2-2; no reliable D call. V dropped 2 bases and J dropped 6 bases, with 7 bases sitting between them. The CDR3 length is 13 residues. Looked up from germline, CDR1 is SEHNR and CDR2 is FQNEAQ (reference sequence). CDR3 sequence: CASSLSGAGELFF. The CDR3 DNA is TGTGCCAGCAGCTTATCGGGTGCCGGGGAGCTGTTTTTT.

This clone was seen a few times. V is TRBV18 and J is TRBJ1-4; possibly TRBD1 for D (6 bases). CDR1 is KGHSH, CDR2 LQKENI, per germline. The length of the CDR3 is 15 residues. V was clipped by 2 bases and J by 6 bases, with 13 bases between them. CDR3 DNA sequence: TGTGCCAGCTCACCATACAGGGATCGGGATGAAAAACTGTTTTTT. It is translated as CASSPYRDRDEKLFF.

In its sample, this clone was seen many times. The V gene is TRBV5-4, the J gene TRBJ1-2; 7 bases agree with TRBD1. V lost 3 bases, J lost 3 bases, and 5 bases stayed unmatched. CDR3 size: 14 residues. Germline V gene data show CDR1 as SGHNT and CDR2 as YYREEE (reference sequence). The CDR3 DNA reads as TGTGCCAGCAGCTCAACAGGGGTAGACTATGGCTACACCTTC. Its translation is CASSSTGVDYGYTF.

The chain couples TRBV9 to TRBJ2-3, with D tentatively TRBD2 (6 bases). This CDR3 is 16 amino acids long. Germline lookup yields CDR1 SGDLS and CDR2 YYNGEE. Trimming left V 2 bases short and J 0 bases short, with 13 bases between. The CDR3 nucleotides are TGTGCCAGCAGCGTCTACGGGGGAGATAGCACAGATACGCAGTATTTT. Translating gives CASSVYGGDSTDTQYF.

As for this clone: An end of the junction does not agree with germline; a read error may underlie this. V is TRBV11-2 and J is TRBJ1-2; 10 nucleotides match TRBD1. There are 14 residues in the CDR3. Germline CDR1 SGHAT, CDR2 FQNNGV. CDR3 sequence: CASSLEGQGNGYTF. The CDR3 DNA reads TGTGCCAGCAGCCTAGAGGGACAGGGGAATGGCTACACCTTC.

The genes are TRBV7-2 and TRBJ1-5, with D tentatively TRBD1 (6 bases). Germline V CDR1 and CDR2: SGHTA, FQGNSA. V lost 1 base and J 4 bases, leaving 20 bases between the germline ends. CDR3 length equals 18 residues. This CDR3 is CASSLESHREFGNQPQHF. CDR3 DNA: TGTGCCAGCAGCTTAGAATCACACAGGGAATTCGGTAATCAGCCCCAGCATTTT.

CDR3 amino acids: CASSDRVLPYEQYF. The CDR3 nucleotides are TGTGCCAGCAGTGACAGGGTCTTACCCTACGAGCAGTACTTC. The chain combines TRBV6-5 with TRBJ2-7, with TRBD1 matching 7 bases. V shed 5 bases, J shed 2 bases, and the junction held 6 bases outside the gene matches. CDR3 length: 14 residues. Germline assignment: CDR1 MNHEY and CDR2 SVGAGI.

V usage is TRBV5-1 and J usage is TRBJ2-3; TRBD2 might be the D (6 bases). The CDR3 contains 15 residues. Per germline, CDR1 SGHRS and CDR2 YFSETQ. Trimming stripped 6 bases from V and 1 base from J, with 15 bases between. CDR3 loop: CASNRQLAGTDTQYF. DNA for the CDR3: TGCGCCAGCAACCGCCAACTAGCAGGCACAGATACGCAGTATTTT.

The sample holds one count of this clone. This chain joins TRBV7-9 and TRBJ2-5, with 11 bases aligning to TRBD2. V shed 7 bases, J shed 0 bases, and the junction held 10 bases outside the gene matches. CDR1 SEHNR and CDR2 FQNEAQ come from the germline V gene (reference sequence). This CDR3 is built from 17 residues. CDR3 coding DNA: TGTGCCAGCACCCAGGGACTAGCGGACGTGTACCAAGAGACCCAGTACTTC. This codes for CASTQGLADVYQETQYF.

The V call is TRBV9, the J call TRBJ2-2; tentatively, D is TRBD2 (7 bases). From germline, CDR1 is SGDLS and CDR2 YYNGEE. The CDR3 extends over 19 amino acids. V shed 0 bases and J shed 6 bases, with 24 bases lying between them. CDR3 region: CASSVGPSGGAGSAGELFF. The CDR3 DNA sequence: TGTGCCAGCAGCGTAGGCCCGAGTGGGGGGGCCGGGTCGGCCGGGGAGCTGTTTTTT. The full variable domain, in which reference TRBV9 and TRBJ2-2 provide the parts outside the CDR3, is DSGVTQTPKHLITATGQRVTLRCSPRSGDLSVYWYQQSLDQGLQFLIQYYNGEERAKGNILERFSAQQFPDLHSELNLSSLELGDSALYFCASSVGPSGGAGSAGELFFGEGSRLTVL.

This clone was counted between two and nine times. The rearrangement uses TRBV6-1 and TRBJ2-7; D perhaps matches TRBD2 (5 bases). V gave up 4 bases and J gave up 4 bases, with 11 bases separating them. Germline CDR1 MNHNS, CDR2 SASEGT. This CDR3 contains 13 residues. The CDR3 nucleotides are TGTGCCAGCAGTGTAGGACTGTTTTACGAGCAGTACGTC. This translates into CASSVGLFYEQYV.

Only a few counts were recorded for this clone. The chain links TRBV14 to TRBJ2-7; 7 bases are a match to TRBD1. V trimming: 1 base; J trimming: 3 bases; junction bases outside the gene matches: 3. This CDR3 comprises 14 residues. CDR1 SGHDN and CDR2 FVKESK come from the germline V gene. CDR3 nucleotide sequence: TGTGCCAGCAGCCAAGGCCCAGGGGGCTACGAGCAGTACGTC. Translated, it gives CASSQGPGGYEQYV.

The CDR3 nucleotides read TGTGCCAGTAGTCGCGGGAACTCCTACAATGAGCAGTTCTTC. Protein: CASSRGNSYNEQFF. V and J are TRBV19 and TRBJ2-1, with D possibly matching TRBD2 (6 bases). The germline V and J ends were trimmed by 5 bases and 0 bases, with 8 bases remaining between them. Germline assignment: CDR1 LNHDA and CDR2 SQIVND (reference sequence). CDR3 length: 14 amino acids.

The chain combines TRBV18 with TRBJ1-1; D uncertain. The CDR3 is 13 amino acids. Trimming removed 2 bases at V and 8 bases at J, with 12 bases between. Germline V gene data show CDR1 as KGHSH and CDR2 as LQKENI. The CDR3 nucleotides are TGTGCCAGCTCACCAGCCTCCTCACGGGAAGCTTTCTTT. The encoded protein is CASSPASSREAFF.

The gene calls are TRBV7-2 and TRBJ1-2, with D possibly matching TRBD1 (6 bases). V lost 5 bases, J lost 1 base, and 11 bases lay in between. CDR3 size: 14 residues. Germline V lookup: CDR1 SGHTA, CDR2 FQGNSA. The CDR3 sequence is CASSRTVGNYGYTF. DNA of the CDR3: TGTGCCAGCAGCCGGACAGTCGGTAACTATGGCTACACCTTC.

This chain uses TRBV13 with TRBJ2-5, with TRBD2 as a possible D gene (6 bases). Trimming shortened V by 4 bases and J by 4 bases, and 16 bases separated the two germline ends. Germline lookup yields CDR1 PRHDT and CDR2 FYEKMQ (reference sequence). The CDR3 is made up of 15 amino acids. CDR3 in DNA: TGTGCCAGCAGCTCCTGGGTGGGAGGAGGAGAGACCCAGTACTTC. This codes for CASSSWVGGGETQYF.

The rearrangement links TRBV4-3 to TRBJ2-3, with a weak D call TRBD2 (5 bases). Germline assignment: CDR1 LGHNA and CDR2 YSLEER. This CDR3 comprises 17 residues. Trimming cost V 4 bases and J 2 bases, with 19 bases left between them. This chain's CDR3 is CASSRAPGSDPTDTQYF. The CDR3 nucleotides read TGCGCCAGCAGCCGGGCTCCGGGATCTGACCCCACAGATACGCAGTATTTT.

The chain joins TRBV7-6 to TRBJ2-5, with 8 positions matching TRBD1. Germline V gene data show CDR1 as SGHVS and CDR2 as FNYEAQ. The CDR3 extends over 14 amino acids. The trim removed 4 bases at V and 4 bases at J, leaving 5 bases unmatched. CDR3 protein: CASSYEDRVETQYF. In DNA, the CDR3 is TGTGCCAGCAGCTACGAGGACAGGGTAGAGACCCAGTACTTC.

V is TRBV28 and J is TRBJ2-3; 7 nucleotides agree with TRBD1. V lost 7 bases to trimming and J lost 2 bases; unmatched junction nucleotides: 12. The CDR3 is 16 residues long. Germline CDR1 and CDR2: MDHEN and SYDVKM. The CDR3 here is CASTTTGYMVTDTQYF. In DNA, the CDR3 is TGTGCCAGCACAACGACAGGGTATATGGTCACAGATACGCAGTATTTT.

V and J are TRBV6-5 and TRBJ1-2, with 9 bases matching TRBD1. The CDR3 runs to 14 residues. The trim removed 7 bases at V and 4 bases at J, leaving 7 bases unmatched. Germline lookup yields CDR1 MNHEY and CDR2 SVGAGI. CDR3 loop: CASTQDRGFYGYTF. Here the CDR3 DNA reads TGTGCCAGCACCCAAGACAGGGGGTTCTATGGCTACACCTTC.

The chain uses TRBV28 and TRBJ2-7; 7 positions match TRBD1. There are 13 residues in the CDR3. Germline V gives CDR1 MDHEN, CDR2 SYDVKM. With V trimmed by 4 bases and J by 6 bases, 6 bases remained unmatched. CDR3 bases: TGTGCCAGCAGTTCTAGACAGGGCCGCGAGCAGTACTTC. Translation gives CASSSRQGREQYF.